This T cell receptor (beta chain) was recovered during a study of early stage breast cancer tumors. Tissue for this sample was collected roughly 1.8-4 cm from the breast tumor. Normal breast often needed roughly 95-330 mg of tissue for enough DNA. Findings and caveats of the study: In about 90% of the 16 patients, blood comparison separated tumor from normal breast.

This CDR3 comprises 14 residues. The J segment lost 13 bases and the V segment lost 0 bases, leaving 9 bases of the junction unmatched. Germline assignment: CDR1 SGHDN and CDR2 FVKESK. TCRdb's table, derived via immunoSEQ multiplex PCR, lists solely in-frame clones and lacks some. The sample holds over 8,500 clones, 60% to 85% seen once. In regard to this clone: No antigen is known for it.

The TCR was taken from a person aged 40 to 50 with breast cancer. The chain carries TRBV14 and TRBJ2-1, with TRBD2 matching 7 bases. Sequenced material: normal breast tissue next to the tumor. The CDR3 nucleotides read TGTGCCAGCAGCCAAGATTCCGGACTAGATCGACAGTTCTTC. Protein sequence: CASSQDSGLDRQFF.